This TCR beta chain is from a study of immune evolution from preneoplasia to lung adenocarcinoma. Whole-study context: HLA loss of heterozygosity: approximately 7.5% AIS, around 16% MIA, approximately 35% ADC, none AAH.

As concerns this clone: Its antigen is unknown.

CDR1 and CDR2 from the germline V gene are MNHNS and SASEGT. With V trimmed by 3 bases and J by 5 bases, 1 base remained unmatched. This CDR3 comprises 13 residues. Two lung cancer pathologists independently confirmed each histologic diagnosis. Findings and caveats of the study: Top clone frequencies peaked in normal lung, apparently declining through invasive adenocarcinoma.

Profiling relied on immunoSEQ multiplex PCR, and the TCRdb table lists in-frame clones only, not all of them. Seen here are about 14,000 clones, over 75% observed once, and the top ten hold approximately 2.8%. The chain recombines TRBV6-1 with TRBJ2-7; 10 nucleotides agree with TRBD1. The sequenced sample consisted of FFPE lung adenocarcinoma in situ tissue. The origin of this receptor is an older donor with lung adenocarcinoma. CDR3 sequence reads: CASSEGTGDEQYF. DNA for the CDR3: TGTGCCAGCAGTGAGGGGACAGGGGACGAGCAGTACTTC.